Presented here are 30 T cell receptor beta chains from one specimen sequenced in a study of T cell responses to AZD1222 COVID-19 vaccine. Method: immunoSEQ multiplex PCR; TCRdb's copy keeps in-frame clones and lacks some. Of approximately 52,000 clones in the sample, roughly 89% were seen once. Here the sequenced sample was peripheral blood, taken 28 days after the second AZD1222 dose. The receptors originated from an adult who received the AZD1222 COVID-19 vaccine.

The chain carries TRBV27 and TRBJ1-1; D not certain. CDR1 is MNHEY, CDR2 SMNVEV, per germline (reference sequence). CDR3 length: 13 residues. V was pared by 3 bases and J by 0 bases, with 5 bases between. The DNA for the CDR3 is TGTGCCAGCAGTTTCGGCCTGAACACTGAAGCTTTCTTT. It translates to CASSFGLNTEAFF.

There are a few counts of this clone. The rearrangement joins TRBV25-1 to TRBJ1-1; D possibly corresponds to TRBD1 (5 bases). The CDR3 contains 16 residues. Germline V lookup: CDR1 MGHDK, CDR2 SYGVNS. Trimming cost V 1 base and J 6 bases, with 18 bases left between them. The CDR3, as DNA: TGTGCCAGCAGTGAATTGGGATTAAACAGGATCTCTGAAGCTTTCTTT. Protein sequence: CASSELGLNRISEAFF.

The gene calls are TRBV7-6 and TRBJ2-5; 7 bases match TRBD2. Germline-derived CDR1 and CDR2 are SGHVS and FNYEAQ. Losses at the gene ends were 5 bases for V and 4 bases for J; bases not matched to a gene: 16. CDR3 length: 17 amino acids. The CDR3 protein is CASSAEARGGRRETQYF. In nucleotides, the CDR3 is TGTGCCAGCAGCGCTGAAGCAAGGGGCGGGAGACGAGAGACCCAGTACTTC.

The chain uses TRBV5-4 and TRBJ2-3; weak D call: TRBD2 (6 bases). Trimming took off 0 bases at V and 0 bases at J, with 11 bases between the two ends. The CDR3 runs 16 residues. The germline CDR1 and CDR2 sequences are SGHNT and YYREEE (reference sequence). CDR3 protein: CASSLGAGLSTDTQYF. For the CDR3, the DNA is TGTGCCAGCAGCTTGGGTGCGGGACTTAGCACAGATACGCAGTATTTT.

The V gene is TRBV6-5, the J gene TRBJ2-7; TRBD1 matches 7 bases. The germline gives CDR1 MNHEY, CDR2 SVGAGI. J gave up 0 bases and V 6 bases, and 8 bases lay outside the gene matches. The CDR3 spans 15 residues. CDR3 in amino acids: CASSTDRALSYEQYF. The CDR3 nucleotides read TGTGCCAGCAGCACTGACAGGGCCCTCTCCTACGAGCAGTACTTC.

This sequence joins TRBV7-2 and TRBJ1-2; D might be TRBD1 (6 bases). The germline V gene encodes CDR1 SGHTA and CDR2 FQGNSA. V lost 1 base, J lost 0 bases, and 6 bases lay in between. The CDR3 covers 14 residues. This CDR3 is CASSLDRANYGYTF. CDR3 coding DNA: TGTGCCAGCAGCTTAGACAGGGCTAACTATGGCTACACCTTC.

The chain joins TRBV10-3 to TRBJ2-1; D gene ambiguous. Germline loops: CDR1 ENHRY, CDR2 SYGVKD. V was trimmed by 4 bases and J by 0 bases, leaving 10 bases between them. The CDR3 has 15 residues. The DNA of the CDR3 is TGTGCCATCAGTGTAGTGGGATCCTCCTACAATGAGCAGTTCTTC. Encoded protein: CAISVVGSSYNEQFF.

This chain uses TRBV19 with TRBJ1-1; no reliable D call. V was trimmed by 0 bases and J by 7 bases, leaving 6 bases between them. CDR3 length: 12 amino acids. Germline values: CDR1 LNHDA, CDR2 SQIVND (reference sequence). The CDR3 is CASSIDRSEAFF. Written as DNA, the CDR3 is TGTGCCAGTAGTATAGACAGGAGTGAAGCTTTCTTT.

The CDR3: CASSLPGLPNSGANVLTF. CDR3 bases: TGTGCCAGCAGCTTGCCGGGATTACCTAATTCTGGGGCCAACGTCCTGACTTTC. J is TRBJ2-6 and V is TRBV5-4, with D perhaps matching TRBD2 (5 bases). Trimming pared 1 base from V and 1 base from J, leaving 15 bases between. The V gene's germline CDR1 is SGHNT and CDR2 YYREEE (reference sequence). This CDR3 is 18 amino acids long.

This clone appeared once. The chain couples TRBV12-5 to TRBJ2-1; 9 bases match TRBD1. J was trimmed by 4 bases and V by 4 bases; bases with no gene match: 5. The CDR3 runs to 15 residues. Germline CDR1 and CDR2: LGHNT and FRNRAP. CDR3 sequence: CASGWTGELYNEQFF. The CDR3 coding sequence is TGTGCTAGTGGTTGGACAGGGGAGCTATACAATGAGCAGTTCTTC.

The chain employs TRBV5-4 and TRBJ2-5; D is perhaps TRBD1 (5 bases). This CDR3 region has 12 residues. The germline CDR1 and CDR2 sequences are SGHNT and YYREEE (reference sequence). Trimming stripped 10 bases from V and 0 bases from J, with 10 bases between. The CDR3 region has the DNA TGTGCCTGTCAGGGCAACCAAGAGACCCAGTACTTC. Protein product: CACQGNQETQYF. Complete variable domain (other parts from reference TRBV5-4 and TRBJ2-5): ETGVTQSPTHLIKTRGQQVTLRCSSQSGHNTVSWYQQALGQGPQFIFQYYREEENGRGNFPPRFSGLQFPNYSSELNVNALELDDSALYLCACQGNQETQYFGPGTRLLVL.

V gene TRBV28 combines with J gene TRBJ1-6; D gene unclear. CDR3 length equals 14 residues. Germline V gene sequence: CDR1 MDHEN, CDR2 SYDVKM. Between the trimmed V and J ends, which lost 3 bases and 10 bases, there was a span of 13 bases. CDR3 loop: CASSFLREGSPLHF. CDR3 nucleotides: TGTGCCAGCAGTTTTTTAAGGGAAGGATCACCCCTCCACTTT.

V is TRBV5-1 and J is TRBJ2-5, with D perhaps TRBD2 (5 bases). V lost 0 bases and J lost 0, with 9 bases in between. Germline assignment: CDR1 SGHRS and CDR2 YFSETQ. The CDR3 length is 15 residues. The CDR3 DNA reads TGCGCCAGCAGCTTGGATCGGACTCACCAAGAGACCCAGTACTTC. Amino acid sequence: CASSLDRTHQETQYF.

The rearrangement links TRBV7-9 to TRBJ2-5, with D unresolved. V was shortened by 5 bases and J by 5 bases, with 18 bases between the two germline ends. CDR1 is SEHNR, CDR2 FQNEAQ, per germline (reference sequence). This CDR3 contains 15 residues. CDR3 amino acids: CASSQFGEPRETQYF. The CDR3 bases are TGTGCCAGCAGCCAATTTGGTGAACCCAGGGAGACCCAGTACTTC.

This chain links TRBV6-6 with TRBJ2-2; D possibly corresponds to TRBD2 (6 bases). The CDR3 sequence is 15 residues long. Germline lookup yields CDR1 MNHNY and CDR2 SVGAGI (reference sequence). Trimming removed 6 bases at V and 3 bases at J, with 14 bases between. The CDR3 DNA reads as TGTGCCAGCAGAGCAGGGACTCTCCACACCGGGGAGCTGTTTTTT. Amino acids: CASRAGTLHTGELFF.

J is TRBJ2-3 and V is TRBV30; the D gene is possibly TRBD1 (6 bases). Trimming cost V 5 bases and J 2 bases, with 11 bases left between them. This CDR3 has 13 amino acids. CDR1 is GTSNPN, CDR2 SVGIG, per germline (reference sequence). The CDR3 DNA sequence: TGTGCCTGGGCCCAGGGGAACACAGATACGCAGTATTTT. Translating gives CAWAQGNTDTQYF.

V usage is TRBV28 and J usage is TRBJ1-1; 8 positions match TRBD1. CDR3 size: 14 residues. Germline V gives CDR1 MDHEN, CDR2 SYDVKM. J was trimmed by 7 bases and V by 2 bases; bases with no gene match: 6. The CDR3 bases are TGTGCCAGCAGTTTAGCGGACAGGGCGGTTGAAGCTTTCTTT. This codes for CASSLADRAVEAFF.

The chain employs TRBV6-4 and TRBJ2-3; 7 bases are shared with TRBD2. Germline values: CDR1 MRHNA, CDR2 SNTAGT. This CDR3 is built from 14 residues. Germline trimming cut 7 bases from V and 0 bases from J; bases unmatched to any gene: 4. The CDR3 nucleotides are TGTGCCAGCAAGCGGGACTTAAGCACAGATACGCAGTATTTT. It yields the protein CASKRDLSTDTQYF.

J is TRBJ2-1 and V is TRBV5-1, with 9 bases fitting TRBD2. Germline CDR1 and CDR2: SGHRS and YFSETQ. The CDR3 consists of 15 residues. The J segment lost 4 bases and the V segment lost 4 bases, leaving 6 bases of the junction unmatched. The CDR3 DNA is TGCGCCAGCAGCAGCTCACTAGCGGGTTACAATGAGCAGTTCTTC. Amino acids: CASSSSLAGYNEQFF.

This rearrangement joins TRBV5-1 to TRBJ2-7; no firm D call. Germline V gene sequence: CDR1 SGHRS, CDR2 YFSETQ. With 3 bases removed from V and 3 bases from J, the gap between germline ends came to 4 bases. This CDR3 has 11 residues. The CDR3 reads CASSSNYEQYF. As DNA, the CDR3 is TGCGCCAGCAGCTCAAACTACGAGCAGTACTTC.

The rearrangement joins TRBV10-1 to TRBJ1-6; D is uncertain. The CDR3 length is 13 residues. Germline CDR1 is WNHNN and CDR2 is SYGVQD (reference sequence). Trimming left V 6 bases short and J 7 bases short, with 10 bases between. The CDR3 sequence is CASSHGGNSPLHF. CDR3 coding DNA: TGCGCCAGCAGCCACGGCGGGAATTCACCCCTCCACTTT.

This chain links TRBV21-1 with TRBJ1-2; the table names TRBD1, a call not compared with the DNA. TRBV21-1 is a pseudogene segment. This CDR3 has 14 amino acids. CDR3 in DNA: TGTGCCAGCAGCAAAGGGACAGCCGGCTATGGCTACACCTTC. Protein product: CASSKGTAGYGYTF.

The rearrangement uses TRBV6-1 and TRBJ2-1, with D perhaps TRBD2 (5 bases). Trimming pared 0 bases from V and 5 bases from J, leaving 8 bases between. CDR3 size: 14 residues. Germline V gene sequence: CDR1 MNHNS, CDR2 SASEGT. The CDR3 is CASSEAERNNEQFF. The CDR3 DNA is TGTGCCAGCAGTGAAGCCGAGCGGAACAATGAGCAGTTCTTC.

This clone was seen once. This sequence joins TRBV20-1 and TRBJ1-2; perhaps TRBD1 as D (5 bases). In germline, CDR1 is DFQATT, CDR2 SNEGSKA (reference sequence). Trimming removed 5 bases at V and 4 bases at J, with 8 bases between. CDR3 length: 11 amino acids. For the CDR3, the DNA is TGCAGTGCTTTCGGGACCTATGGCTACACCTTC. This translates into CSAFGTYGYTF.

This clone appeared a single time. V usage is TRBV19 and J usage is TRBJ2-7; D is uncertain. Trimming stripped 1 base from V and 2 bases from J, with 6 bases between. This CDR3 is built from 13 residues. Per the germline V gene, CDR1 is LNHDA and CDR2 is SQIVND (reference sequence). This CDR3 reads CASSIGSTYEQYF. The CDR3 DNA follows: TGTGCCAGTAGTATAGGAAGCACCTACGAGCAGTACTTC.

The rearrangement uses TRBV28 and TRBJ2-7; D is tentatively TRBD1 or TRBD2 (6 bases each). CDR3 length: 14 residues. With 8 bases removed from V and 1 base from J, the gap between germline ends came to 15 bases. Germline V lookup: CDR1 MDHEN, CDR2 SYDVKM. CDR3 sequence reads: CASAGPGVSYEQYF. The DNA for the CDR3 is TGTGCCAGCGCGGGGCCAGGGGTATCCTACGAGCAGTACTTC.

V gene TRBV7-9 combines with J gene TRBJ2-7; no clear D. V was pared by 2 bases and J by 1 base, with 3 bases between. Germline loops: CDR1 SEHNR, CDR2 FQNEAQ (reference sequence). The CDR3 is made up of 12 amino acids. The CDR3 coding sequence is TGTGCCAGCAGCTTAAGTTCCTACGAGCAGTACTTC. Amino acid sequence: CASSLSSYEQYF.

The chain recombines TRBV30 with TRBJ2-1; the D gene is possibly TRBD1 (5 bases). This CDR3 is 11 amino acids long. V was shortened by 0 bases and J by 12 bases, with 9 bases between the two germline ends. CDR1 is GTSNPN and CDR2 is SVGIG in the germline V gene (reference sequence). CDR3 nucleotides: TGTGCCTGGAGTGTGGGGCTATCGCAGTTCTTC. Encoded protein: CAWSVGLSQFF.

The CDR3 nucleotides are TGTGCCAGTAGTATTTTGGTTTCCACTGAAGCTTTCTTT. It translates to CASSILVSTEAFF. The chain joins TRBV19 to TRBJ1-1; D remains ambiguous. Trimming cost V 3 bases and J 4 bases, with 9 bases left between them. The germline V gene has CDR1 LNHDA and CDR2 SQIVND (reference sequence). There are 13 residues in the CDR3.

This clone was found once. The chain recombines TRBV5-4 with TRBJ1-2; 8 bases are a match to TRBD1. The germline gives CDR1 SGHNT, CDR2 YYREEE (reference sequence). Losses at the gene ends were 4 bases for V and 7 bases for J; bases not matched to a gene: 12. CDR3 size: 15 residues. CDR3 nucleotides: TGTGCCAGCAGCCCCAGCATGACAGGGGCCGGTGGCTACACCTTC. Translation gives CASSPSMTGAGGYTF.